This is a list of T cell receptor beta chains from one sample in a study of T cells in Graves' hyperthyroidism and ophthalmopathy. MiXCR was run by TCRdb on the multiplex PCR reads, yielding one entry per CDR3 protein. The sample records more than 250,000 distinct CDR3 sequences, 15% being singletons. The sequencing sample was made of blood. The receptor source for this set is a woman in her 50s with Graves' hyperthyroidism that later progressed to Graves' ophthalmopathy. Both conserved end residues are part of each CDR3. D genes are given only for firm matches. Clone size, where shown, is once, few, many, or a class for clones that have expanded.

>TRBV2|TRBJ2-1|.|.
CASGIHNEQFF
TGTGCCAGCGGGATCCACAATGAGCAGTTCTTC
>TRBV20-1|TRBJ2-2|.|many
CSVLANTGELFF
TGCAGTGTTCTAGCGAACACCGGGGAGCTGTTTTTT
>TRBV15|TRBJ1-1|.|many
CATSRDMNTEAFF
TGTGCCACCAGCAGAGATATGAACACTGAAGCTTTCTTT
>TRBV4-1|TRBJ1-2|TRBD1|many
CASRSQDRADHGYTF
TGCGCCAGCAGATCACAAGACAGGGCAGATCACGGCTACACCTTC
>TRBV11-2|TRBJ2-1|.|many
CASSPRLDYNEQFF
TGTGCCAGCAGCCCCCGGCTAGACTACAATGAGCAGTTCTTC
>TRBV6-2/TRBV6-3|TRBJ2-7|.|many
CASSYDSFYEQYF
TGTGCCAGCAGTTACGACTCTTTCTACGAGCAGTACTTC
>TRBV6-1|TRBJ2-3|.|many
CASTREGGEDTQYF
TGTGCCAGCACGAGGGAGGGGGGCGAGGATACGCAGTATTTT
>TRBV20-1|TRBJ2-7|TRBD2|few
CSAIKPGLAGGITYEQYF
TGCAGTGCTATTAAACCAGGACTAGCGGGAGGAATCACCTACGAGCAGTACTTC
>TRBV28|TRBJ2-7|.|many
CASSIPGLTYEQYF
TGTGCCAGCAGCATCCCGGGACTGACCTACGAGCAGTACTTC
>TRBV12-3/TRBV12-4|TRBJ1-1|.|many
CASILGGSGEAFF
TGTGCCAGCATCTTAGGTGGATCTGGTGAAGCTTTCTTT
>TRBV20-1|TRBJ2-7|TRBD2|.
CSARDLTSGTSYEQYF
TGCAGTGCTAGAGATTTAACTAGCGGTACTTCCTACGAGCAGTACTTC
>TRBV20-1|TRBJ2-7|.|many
CSARGEQGTTYEQYF
TGCAGTGCTAGAGGGGAACAGGGAACAACCTACGAGCAGTACTTC
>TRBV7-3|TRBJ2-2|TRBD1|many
CASSRTGGTGELFF
TGTGCCAGCAGCCGGACAGGGGGGACCGGGGAGCTGTTTTTT
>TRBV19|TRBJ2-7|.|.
CASSIGGTGPLEQYF
TGTGCCAGTAGTATAGGAGGGACGGGTCCACTTGAGCAGTACTTC
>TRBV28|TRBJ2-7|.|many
CASSFASLGSYEQYF
TGTGCCAGCAGTTTTGCTAGCTTAGGCTCCTACGAGCAGTACTTC
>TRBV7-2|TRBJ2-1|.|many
CASSLGSAVLYNEQFF
TGTGCCAGCAGCTTAGGGTCAGCGGTCCTGTACAATGAGCAGTTCTTC
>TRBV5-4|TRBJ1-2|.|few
CASSQGDGYTF
TGTGCCAGCAGCCAAGGTGATGGCTACACCTTC
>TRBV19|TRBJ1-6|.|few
CASSNREGLGRGSPLHF
TGTGCCAGTAGTAACAGGGAAGGACTCGGAAGGGGTTCACCCCTCCACTTT
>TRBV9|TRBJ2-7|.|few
CASSFYPSDSYEQYF
TGTGCCAGCAGCTTCTACCCGTCCGACTCCTACGAGCAGTACTTC
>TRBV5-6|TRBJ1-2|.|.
CASSLGTVSYGYTF
TGTGCCAGCAGCTTGGGGACAGTCTCATATGGCTACACCTTC
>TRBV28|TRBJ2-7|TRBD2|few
CASSYPTSGYEQYF
TGTGCCAGCAGTTACCCGACTAGCGGCTACGAGCAGTACTTC
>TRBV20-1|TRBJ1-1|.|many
CSARKLQGTEAFF
TGCAGTGCTAGGAAGTTGCAGGGCACTGAAGCTTTCTTT
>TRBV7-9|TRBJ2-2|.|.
CASSLVPGGELFF
TGTGCCAGCAGCTTAGTACCGGGAGGGGAGCTGTTTTTT
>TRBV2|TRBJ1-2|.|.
CASSGVGRGYTF
TGTGCCAGCAGTGGGGTGGGAAGGGGCTACACCTTC
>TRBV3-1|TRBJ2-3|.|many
CASSRRQPTDTQYF
TGTGCCAGCAGCCGTCGACAGCCCACAGATACGCAGTATTTT